This T cell receptor beta chain was identified during a study of cytomegalovirus exposure and HLA in healthy donors. Findings and limits, study-wide: An ancestry cluster, one associated with Asian ancestry, reportedly showed fewer N-insertions than the approximately 670-donor mean in a later analysis. Highly shared variants forming one cluster were likely a sequencing artifact. Segments of the TCR beta V type were, in most cases, productive about 90% or about 30% of the time in an earlier analysis.

Germline V CDR1 and CDR2: SNHLY, FYNNEI. Trimming removed 5 bases from V and 0 bases from J, with 16 bases in between. CDR3 length: 16 amino acids. This clone was detected a few times. Its antigen is not known. PCR employed 60 Vbeta and 13 Jbeta primers. The table came from immunoSEQ multiplex PCR; TCRdb's copy has only in-frame clones and leaves some out. The sample lists about 97,000 clones, 70% to 75% seen once, with less than 4.5% in the top ten. What was sequenced was PBMCs. This TCR came from a man between 40 and 49 years old in good health and CMV-seronegative. This chain uses TRBV2 with TRBJ1-1; D is uncertain. DNA of the CDR3: TGTGCCAGCAGTCGCTACCCTCAGGAACTGAACACTGAAGCTTTCTTT. Encoded protein: CASSRYPQELNTEAFF.